The 2 T cell receptor beta chains in this list originate from one sample, sequenced in a study of control samples from healthy donors and cancer patients. Clones were read by immunoSEQ multiplex PCR, and TCRdb kept only the in-frame ones, dropping some. The repertoire has approximately 100,000 clones, 85% to 90% of them found once; the top ten carry roughly 13%. The sample was blood. All receptors derive from a man aged 25-45 years in good health.

The chain carries TRBV2 and TRBJ1-5; 8 bases map to TRBD1. Germline V gene data show CDR1 as SNHLY and CDR2 as FYNNEI. The length of the CDR3 is 14 residues. J gave up 4 bases and V 4 bases, and 3 bases lay outside the gene matches. The CDR3 nucleotides read TGTGCCAGCAGTGTCACAGGGGGAAATCAGCCCCAGCATTTT. It is translated as CASSVTGGNQPQHF. Full variable domain (rest looked up from reference TRBV2 and TRBJ1-5): EPEVTQTPSHQVTQMGQEVILRCVPISNHLYFYWYRQILGQKVEFLVSFYNNEISEKSEIFDDQFSVERPDGSNFTLKIRSTKLEDSAMYFCASSVTGGNQPQHFGDGTRLSIL.

The rearrangement links TRBV18 to TRBJ2-6, with D possibly called TRBD1 or TRBD2 (6 bases each). The CDR3 runs 18 residues. Trimming stripped 0 bases from V and 4 bases from J, with 16 bases between. From germline, CDR1 is KGHSH and CDR2 LQKENI. The CDR3 spells CASSPPMGGAEGANVLTF. The CDR3 nucleotides are TGTGCCAGCTCACCACCGATGGGGGGCGCGGAAGGGGCCAACGTCCTGACTTTC.